The 32 T cell receptor beta chains reported below all come from one sample, sequenced in a study of T cells in Graves' hyperthyroidism and ophthalmopathy. What was amplified from RNA transcripts were TCR beta CDR3 regions. HTBI primers drove first-round RT-PCR of the TCR CDR3. TCRdb reanalysed the multiplex PCR reads using MiXCR and keeps one entry per CDR3 protein. The sample shows some 800,000 distinct CDR3 sequences, 35% to 40% of them seen only once. What was sequenced was blood. Source of these receptors: a man between 18 and 29 years old with Graves' hyperthyroidism.

The chain uses TRBV5-4 and TRBJ2-2, with a possible D match to TRBD1 (5 bases). The CDR3 length is 16 residues. Germline V gene sequence: CDR1 SGHNT, CDR2 YYREEE (reference sequence). V lost 0 bases and J lost 7, with 16 bases in between. The CDR3 DNA reads as TGTGCCAGCAGCTTGGGGGTCCGTCAGGGAATCGGGGAGCTGTTTTTT. Amino acids: CASSLGVRQGIGELFF.

This clonotype came up a few times. The genes are TRBV2 and TRBJ1-1, with TRBD1 as a possible D gene (6 bases). CDR3 length equals 15 residues. Trimming stripped 7 bases from V and 4 bases from J, with 19 bases between. Germline CDR1 SNHLY, CDR2 FYNNEI. CDR3 in amino acids: CASNRRTGARTEAFF. CDR3 bases: TGTGCCAGCAATAGAAGAACGGGGGCTCGCACTGAAGCTTTCTTT. The entire variable domain, with the rest obtained from reference TRBV2 and TRBJ1-1, is as follows: EPEVTQTPSHQVTQMGQEVILRCVPISNHLYFYWYRQILGQKVEFLVSFYNNEISEKSEIFDDQFSVERPDGSNFTLKIRSTKLEDSAMYFCASNRRTGARTEAFFGQGTRLTVV.

This clonotype was observed many times. The chain recombines TRBV4-1 with TRBJ1-1; D remains unclear. This CDR3 has 14 residues. Germline CDR1 and CDR2: MGHRA and YSYEKL. V lost 1 base and J 1 base, leaving 7 bases between the germline ends. CDR3 DNA sequence: TGCGCCAGCAGCCAAGTTGGGAGGAACACTGAAGCTTTCTTT. Translation: CASSQVGRNTEAFF.

This clonotype was found many times. The gene calls are TRBV2 and TRBJ1-1; D gene unclear. The CDR3 is 14 residues long. The germline V gene encodes CDR1 SNHLY and CDR2 FYNNEI. V gave up 9 bases and J gave up 0 bases, with 14 bases separating them. The CDR3, as DNA: TGTGCCAGTCCCGAATCTCGACTGAACACTGAAGCTTTCTTT. This gives the protein CASPESRLNTEAFF.

V and J are TRBV19 and TRBJ2-7; the D gene is possibly TRBD1 (6 bases). CDR3 length: 14 residues. V lost 6 bases, J lost 0 bases, and 12 bases lay in between. CDR1 and CDR2 from the germline V gene are LNHDA and SQIVND (reference sequence). Here the CDR3 DNA reads TGTGCCAGTAGCGCCGGCAGGGGCTCCTACGAGCAGTACTTC. Protein: CASSAGRGSYEQYF.

This clonotype appeared many times. The rearrangement joins TRBV2 to TRBJ1-1; maybe TRBD1 (6 bases). Per germline, CDR1 SNHLY and CDR2 FYNNEI. The length of the CDR3 is 16 residues. V gave up 11 bases and J gave up 4 bases, with 26 bases separating them. The CDR3 DNA is TGTGCCTCGTACACAGGGATGGGGACGGGAAGCACTGAAGCTTTCTTT. It specifies CASYTGMGTGSTEAFF. The variable domain in full, completed from reference TRBV2 and TRBJ1-1, reads EPEVTQTPSHQVTQMGQEVILRCVPISNHLYFYWYRQILGQKVEFLVSFYNNEISEKSEIFDDQFSVERPDGSNFTLKIRSTKLEDSAMYFCASYTGMGTGSTEAFFGQGTRLTVV.

On this clonotype: An end of the junction does not agree with germline; a read error may underlie this. This sequence joins TRBV10-3 and TRBJ1-2; 8 bases agree with TRBD1. Germline values: CDR1 ENHRY, CDR2 SYGVKD. The CDR3 runs 14 residues. Here the CDR3 DNA reads TGTGCCAGCAGTTCGCAGGGGGCTCGGGGTGGCTACACCTTC. Translation gives CASSSQGARGGYTF.

This clonotype has a count of ten or more. The V gene is TRBV7-6, the J gene TRBJ2-7; 9 nucleotides agree with TRBD1. The CDR3 sequence is 14 residues long. Unmatched junction bases numbered 12, after V lost 6 bases and J lost 9 bases. The germline V gene has CDR1 SGHVS and CDR2 FNYEAQ. This CDR3 reads CASRPVPGQGGQYF. Here the CDR3 DNA reads TGTGCCAGCAGACCAGTCCCGGGACAGGGCGGGCAGTACTTC.

This chain uses TRBV29-1 with TRBJ1-1; D not certain. V was clipped by 7 bases and J by 5 bases, with 14 bases between them. There are 12 residues in the CDR3. Germline V lookup: CDR1 SQVTM, CDR2 ANQGSEA. Written as DNA, the CDR3 is TGCAGCGGTAGGGCTCGAAGGACTGAAGCTTTCTTT. It encodes CSGRARRTEAFF.

V is TRBV20-1 and J is TRBJ1-1, with 8 bases identical to TRBD1. Germline V gene lookup returns CDR1 DFQATT and CDR2 SNEGSKA (reference sequence). There are 14 residues in the CDR3. Unmatched junction bases numbered 9, after V lost 4 bases and J lost 5 bases. In nucleotides, the CDR3 is TGCAGTGCTACCCTGGCAGGGGGCAGAACTGAAGCTTTCTTT. Amino acids: CSATLAGGRTEAFF.

This clonotype was seen a few times. The chain carries TRBV4-1 and TRBJ2-7; tentatively, D is TRBD2 (5 bases). The CDR3 has 13 amino acids. CDR1 and CDR2 from the germline V gene are MGHRA and YSYEKL. The ends were cut back, 5 bases at V and 3 bases at J, with 11 bases in the middle. The CDR3 sequence is CASSYSENYEQYF. The CDR3 DNA reads as TGCGCCAGCAGCTATAGCGAGAACTACGAGCAGTACTTC.

This clonotype has a handful of counts. The chain combines TRBV6-6 with TRBJ1-6; TRBD1 aligns across 9 bases. The length of the CDR3 is 15 residues. CDR1 is MNHNY and CDR2 is SVGAGI in the germline V gene (reference sequence). V gave up 8 bases and J gave up 10 bases; unmatched junction bases: 12. The CDR3 protein is CASGPRTGVGSPLHF. The DNA for the CDR3 is TGTGCCAGCGGCCCTCGGACAGGGGTCGGGTCACCCCTCCACTTT.

The V call is TRBV7-2, the J call TRBJ2-7; D is uncertain. The V gene's germline CDR1 is SGHTA and CDR2 FQGNSA. V was clipped by 6 bases and J by 3 bases, with 24 bases between them. CDR3 length equals 17 residues. The CDR3 loop is CASSSPLSGGRFYEQYF. The DNA of the CDR3 is TGTGCCAGCAGTTCCCCCCTATCTGGCGGACGGTTCTACGAGCAGTACTTC. The variable domain in full, completed from reference TRBV7-2 and TRBJ2-7, reads GAGVSQSPSNKVTEKGKDVELRCDPISGHTALYWYRQSLGQGLEFLIYFQGNSAPDKSGLPSDRFSAERTGGSVSTLTIQRTQQEDSAVYLCASSSPLSGGRFYEQYFGPGTRLTVT.

This clonotype was detected many times. The V and J genes are TRBV4-1 and TRBJ2-6, with D maybe TRBD1 (6 bases). The V end lost 2 bases, the J end lost 4 bases, and 12 bases lay between the germline ends. CDR3 length equals 16 residues. In germline, CDR1 is MGHRA, CDR2 YSYEKL. The CDR3 loop is CASSQTGLWGANVLTF. Here the CDR3 DNA reads TGCGCCAGCAGCCAAACAGGGCTGTGGGGGGCCAACGTCCTGACTTTC.

The DNA for the CDR3 is TGTGCCAGCAGCCTCAATAGGGGAGAGGGGGCCTACGAGCAGTACTTC. Protein product: CASSLNRGEGAYEQYF. V is TRBV7-9 and J is TRBJ2-7, with D possibly being TRBD1 (6 bases). CDR3 size: 16 residues. Per the germline V gene, CDR1 is SEHNR and CDR2 is FQNEAQ (reference sequence). Deletions cut 5 bases from V and 2 bases from J, with 19 bases between.

This clonotype was recorded a few times. The chain joins TRBV14 to TRBJ1-2, with TRBD1 as a possible D gene (5 bases). The V end lost 2 bases, the J end lost 5 bases, and 18 bases lay between the germline ends. Germline assignment: CDR1 SGHDN and CDR2 FVKESK. The CDR3 is 16 residues long. This CDR3 reads CASSQWGKRREYGYTF. CDR3 DNA sequence: TGTGCCAGCAGCCAATGGGGGAAGAGAAGAGAATATGGCTACACCTTC. Full variable domain (outside the CDR3, taken from reference TRBV14 and TRBJ1-2): EAGVTQFPSHSVIEKGQTVTLRCDPISGHDNLYWYRRVMGKEIKFLLHFVKESKQDESGMPNNRFLAERTGGTYSTLKVQPAELEDSGVYFCASSQWGKRREYGYTFGSGTRLTVV.

This clonotype was seen a few times. One junction end disagrees with the germline gene, perhaps due to a read error. The chain carries TRBV7-9 and TRBJ2-7, with TRBD2 identical over 12 bases. The CDR3 has 15 amino acids. Germline CDR1 is SEHNR and CDR2 is FQNEAQ (reference sequence). The CDR3 region is CASSTRLAGVSEQYF. CDR3 DNA: TGCGCCAGCAGCACCCGACTAGCGGGAGTGAGCGAGCAGTACTTC. Complete variable domain (other parts from reference TRBV7-9 and TRBJ2-7): DTGVSQNPRHKITKRGQNVTFRCDPISEHNRLYWYRQTLGQGPEFLTYFQNEAQLEKSRLLSDRFSAERPKGSFSTLEIQRTEQGDSAMYLCASSTRLAGVSEQYFGPGTRLTVT.

In its sample, this clonotype was seen a few times. V gene TRBV5-1 combines with J gene TRBJ1-4; D gene uncertain. The V and J ends lost 1 base and 4 bases respectively, with 8 bases between them. The germline V gene has CDR1 SGHRS and CDR2 YFSETQ. This CDR3 spans 14 amino acids. The CDR3 bases are TGCGCCAGCAGCTTGATGGCAGATAATGAAAAACTGTTTTTT. As protein: CASSLMADNEKLFF.

This clonotype was counted only a few times. This chain uses TRBV12-3 or TRBV12-4 with TRBJ2-3; possibly TRBD2 for D (6 bases). This CDR3 contains 14 residues. With 10 bases removed from V and 6 bases from J, the gap between germline ends came to 20 bases. The CDR3 protein is CAISTGDFRDTQYF. The CDR3 DNA reads TGTGCCATCTCAACCGGGGACTTCAGGGATACGCAGTATTTT.

This chain connects TRBV25-1 to TRBJ1-1; TRBD1 matches 9 bases. The ends lost 7 bases at V and 5 bases at J; junction bases unmatched: 8. The germline V gene has CDR1 MGHDK and CDR2 SYGVNS. The CDR3 is made up of 14 amino acids. The CDR3 sequence: CASKRTGAGTEAFF. In nucleotides, the CDR3 is TGTGCCAGCAAGCGGACAGGGGCGGGAACTGAAGCTTTCTTT.

This clonotype was picked up a small number of times. The chain combines TRBV12-3 or TRBV12-4 with TRBJ1-5, with D unclear. V was shortened by 0 bases and J by 2 bases, with 14 bases between the two germline ends. CDR3 size: 17 residues. CDR3 nucleotide sequence: TGTGCCAGCAGTTTAGCTCCGGGAGGGAGGGGCAATCAGCCCCAGCATTTT. It yields the protein CASSLAPGGRGNQPQHF.

This clonotype has only a few counts. The chain carries TRBV7-3 and TRBJ1-5; D possibly corresponds to TRBD1 (5 bases). This CDR3 comprises 17 residues. V was clipped by 1 base and J by 2 bases, with 15 bases between them. Germline values: CDR1 SGHTA, CDR2 FQGTGA. The CDR3 loop is CASSLSGWGWGNQPQHF. DNA for the CDR3: TGTGCCAGCAGCTTAAGCGGGTGGGGCTGGGGCAATCAGCCCCAGCATTTT.

The gene calls are TRBV19 and TRBJ1-1; TRBD1 is a possible D gene (5 bases). Germline-derived CDR1 and CDR2 are LNHDA and SQIVND (reference sequence). This CDR3 comprises 15 residues. The ends were cut back, 2 bases at V and 4 bases at J, with 14 bases in the middle. This CDR3 reads CASSIQGEPGTEAFF. The DNA of the CDR3 is TGTGCCAGTAGTATACAGGGAGAGCCGGGCACTGAAGCTTTCTTT.

A few counts support this clonotype. The rearrangement joins TRBV5-1 to TRBJ1-1; D uncertain. V was shortened by 0 bases and J by 2 bases, with 8 bases between the two germline ends. CDR3 size: 14 residues. Germline V gene data show CDR1 as SGHRS and CDR2 as YFSETQ. The CDR3 region is CASSLETPNTEAFF. CDR3 DNA sequence: TGCGCCAGCAGCTTGGAGACGCCCAACACTGAAGCTTTCTTT.

Remarks on this clonotype: A much larger clone is a single base away; this may be a read error. The chain couples TRBV25-1 to TRBJ1-1, with no clear D. V lost 6 bases and J lost 0, with 11 bases in between. The germline CDR1 and CDR2 sequences are MGHDK and SYGVNS. The CDR3 loop spans 14 amino acids. The CDR3: CASSGSKVNTEAFF. The CDR3 nucleotides read TGTGCCAGCAGCGGGTCAAAGGTGAACACTGAAGCTTTCTTT. The full variable domain, completed using reference TRBV25-1 and TRBJ1-1, is EADIYQTPRYLVIGTGKKITLECSQTMGHDKMYWYQQDPGMELHLIHYSYGVNSTEKGDLSSESTVSRIRTEHFPLTLESARPSHTSQYLCASSGSKVNTEAFFGQGTRLTVV.

Comment on this clonotype: Possible read error: a much larger clone is one base away. The rearrangement links TRBV7-2 to TRBJ2-7; D gene ambiguous. Trimming stripped 5 bases from V and 6 bases from J, with 11 bases between. Germline V gives CDR1 SGHTA, CDR2 FQGNSA. The CDR3 consists of 12 residues. The chain's CDR3 is CASSVGLSEQYF. The CDR3 region has the DNA TGTGCCAGCAGCGTAGGCCTGTCCGAGCAGTACTTC.

The V call is TRBV2, the J call TRBJ1-5; 12 bases are shared with TRBD1. The J segment lost 8 bases and the V segment lost 6 bases, leaving 8 bases of the junction unmatched. This CDR3 contains 15 residues. Germline CDR1 is SNHLY and CDR2 is FYNNEI. CDR3 coding DNA: TGTGCCAGCAGCGCCGGGACAGGGGGCTGGGAGCCCCAGCATTTT. It specifies CASSAGTGGWEPQHF.

This clonotype came up many times. The chain couples TRBV2 to TRBJ1-4; D is perhaps TRBD1 (5 bases). Germline CDR1 SNHLY, CDR2 FYNNEI. The germline V and J ends were trimmed by 3 bases and 5 bases, with 13 bases remaining between them. CDR3 size: 15 residues. The CDR3 loop is CASSDSPRGNEKLFF. The CDR3 DNA follows: TGTGCCAGCAGTGATTCGCCTAGGGGAAATGAAAAACTGTTTTTT.

The chain combines TRBV29-1 with TRBJ2-7; 10 bases align to TRBD2. The closer fit of TRBJ2-1 to the DNA end suggests the J call may be wrong. Germline V gives CDR1 SQVTM, CDR2 ANQGSEA. The CDR3 extends over 12 amino acids. CDR3 bases: TGCAGCGCAGCGGGAGGGGGCAATGAGCAGTTCTTC. It yields the protein CSAAGGGNEQFF.

The sample holds a few counts of this clonotype. The chain recombines TRBV7-8 with TRBJ2-7; D is uncertain. CDR3 length equals 14 residues. Trimming left V 5 bases short and J 0 bases short, with 11 bases between. CDR1 SGHVS and CDR2 FQNEAQ come from the germline V gene. The CDR3 reads CASSQAGDSYEQYF. CDR3 DNA sequence: TGTGCCAGCAGCCAAGCAGGAGACTCCTACGAGCAGTACTTC.

In regard to this clonotype: The conserved final phenylalanine or tryptophan is absent from the CDR3, which likely points to a read error. The DNA is left out, because the CDR3 cannot be placed on it with certainty; the CDR3 is given as TCRdb lists it. V and J are TRBV29-1 and TRBJ2-3; TRBD2 is the table's D call, not checked against the DNA. The CDR3 adds up to 9 amino acids, both ends counted. CDR1 is SQVTM and CDR2 is ANQGSEA in the germline V gene. CDR3 region: CSGPGLPKL.

To note about this clonotype: A read error is possible here, since a much larger clone lies one base away. This chain links TRBV9 with TRBJ1-4; no clear D gene. Per germline, CDR1 SGDLS and CDR2 YYNGEE. This CDR3 is built from 14 residues. Trimming left V 0 bases short and J 4 bases short, with 7 bases between. The CDR3 DNA is TGTGCCAGCAGCGTAGGAGGGAATAATGAAAAACTGTTTTTT. Its translation: CASSVGGNNEKLFF.